Reported below is one T cell receptor (beta chain). Sequenced by immunoSEQ multiplex PCR; TCRdb stores in-frame clones only, minus some. Here the sample spans 160,000 or so clones, roughly nine tenths being singletons. This specimen belongs to a study of blood T cell repertoires in COVID-19. For the study at large: The analysed material was cDNA or gDNA that came from T cells, B-cell-depleted T cells, or PBMCs.

Trimming at V came to 4 bases and at J to 0 bases, leaving 11 bases not matched to a gene. CDR1 is LGHNA and CDR2 is YNFKEQ in the germline V gene. The CDR3 runs 18 residues. This chain links TRBV4-2 with TRBJ2-3; 9 bases match TRBD2. This sequence originates from a man aged 60 to 75 with active or convalescent COVID-19. The sequenced sample consisted of peripheral blood. The CDR3: CASSRLAGTSSSTDTQYF. The CDR3, as DNA: TGTGCCAGCAGCCGCCTAGCGGGGACCAGTTCCAGCACAGATACGCAGTATTTT.